This is a list of T cell receptor beta chains from one sample in a study of Ad26.COV2.S vaccination and SARS-CoV-2 variants. Clones were sequenced by immunoSEQ multiplex PCR, and TCRdb holds only the in-frame ones, with some missing. The table records approximately 300,000 clones, approximately 80% of them present only once. The material sequenced was peripheral blood, taken in a trial of Ad26.COV2.S vaccine versus placebo. These receptors all stem from a person between 18 and 65 years old who received the Ad26.COV2.S COVID-19 vaccine or a placebo. Both conserved end residues are part of each CDR3. The order of the fields is J gene, V gene, CDR3 protein.

j_call: TRBJ1-2
v_call: TRBV12-3/TRBV12-4
cdr3_aa: CASSSGGWGYTF

j_call: TRBJ2-3
v_call: TRBV19
cdr3_aa: CASSTGSGTDTSTDTQYF

j_call: TRBJ2-6
v_call: TRBV19
cdr3_aa: CASSRVDRGSGANVLTF

j_call: TRBJ2-1
v_call: TRBV2
cdr3_aa: CASTFPISGGVTYNEQFF

j_call: TRBJ2-1
v_call: TRBV5-4
cdr3_aa: CASSLETGPYNEQFF

j_call: TRBJ1-2
v_call: TRBV11-2
cdr3_aa: CASSRDRGLYGYTF

j_call: TRBJ1-3
v_call: TRBV6-6
cdr3_aa: CASSLHPGSGNTIYF

j_call: TRBJ2-5
v_call: TRBV10-3
cdr3_aa: CAISDRGQETQYF

j_call: TRBJ1-4
v_call: TRBV5-4
cdr3_aa: CASSLGLTGFEKLFF

j_call: TRBJ1-3
v_call: TRBV6-5
cdr3_aa: CASSREGDTIYF

j_call: TRBJ2-5
v_call: TRBV7-3
cdr3_aa: CASSLGPQGTQYF

j_call: TRBJ1-4
v_call: TRBV3-1/TRBV3-2
cdr3_aa: CASSPLLGQGENEKLFF

j_call: TRBJ1-2
v_call: TRBV6-5
cdr3_aa: CASSYSLMGNYGYTF

j_call: TRBJ2-3
v_call: TRBV29-1
cdr3_aa: CSVLAGAYTDTQYF

j_call: TRBJ1-4
v_call: TRBV9
cdr3_aa: CASSGQGRGGSEKLFF

j_call: TRBJ1-2
v_call: TRBV14
cdr3_aa: CASSTSIGYTF

j_call: TRBJ2-7
v_call: TRBV3-1/TRBV3-2
cdr3_aa: CASSEWGGRAQYF

j_call: TRBJ1-4
v_call: TRBV10-1
cdr3_aa: CASSESRGLTSNEKLFF

j_call: TRBJ2-1
v_call: TRBV5-1
cdr3_aa: CASGWDNSYNEQFF

j_call: TRBJ1-4
v_call: TRBV4-2
cdr3_aa: CASSQPGPRNEKLFF

j_call: TRBJ2-1
v_call: TRBV5-4
cdr3_aa: CASSLFSYNEQFF

j_call: TRBJ2-7
v_call: TRBV2
cdr3_aa: CASSRGNYEQYF

j_call: TRBJ2-2
v_call: TRBV5-6
cdr3_aa: CASSLFTGTTGELFF

j_call: TRBJ1-6
v_call: TRBV5-1
cdr3_aa: CASSSRPNNSPLHF

j_call: TRBJ2-7
v_call: TRBV11-3
cdr3_aa: CASSLGQQTYEQYF

j_call: TRBJ2-1
v_call: TRBV29-1
cdr3_aa: CSVEVEGSPGNEQFF

j_call: TRBJ1-2
v_call: TRBV7-3
cdr3_aa: CASSIQGFNGYTF

j_call: TRBJ1-2
v_call: TRBV19
cdr3_aa: CASRVTGSNYGYTF

j_call: TRBJ2-4
v_call: TRBV14
cdr3_aa: CASNREGGIQYF

j_call: TRBJ2-3
v_call: TRBV10-3
cdr3_aa: CAISEGTGRFASTDTQYF

j_call: TRBJ2-5
v_call: TRBV7-2
cdr3_aa: CASSSDRAQETQYF

j_call: TRBJ1-2
v_call: TRBV11-2
cdr3_aa: CASTEPARGGYTF

j_call: TRBJ1-2
v_call: TRBV18
cdr3_aa: CASSLGQFYGYTF

j_call: TRBJ2-1
v_call: TRBV5-1
cdr3_aa: CASTIGAGGYNEQFF

j_call: TRBJ2-7
v_call: TRBV5-1
cdr3_aa: CASSWDRTSYEQYF

j_call: TRBJ2-2
v_call: TRBV29-1
cdr3_aa: CSAATGGWTGELFF

j_call: TRBJ1-2
v_call: TRBV4-1
cdr3_aa: CASSPEPGLGGYTF

j_call: TRBJ2-7
v_call: TRBV2
cdr3_aa: CASSEIGRSEQYF

j_call: TRBJ2-2
v_call: TRBV5-6
cdr3_aa: CASSARRTGGTGELFF

j_call: TRBJ2-2
v_call: TRBV4-2
cdr3_aa: CASSQARRGTGELFF

j_call: TRBJ1-2
v_call: TRBV6-1
cdr3_aa: CASSDQGLYSGYTF

j_call: TRBJ1-3
v_call: TRBV5-4
cdr3_aa: CASSLGGVSGNTIYF

j_call: TRBJ1-1
v_call: TRBV6-5
cdr3_aa: CASCRGGTEAFF

j_call: TRBJ1-5
v_call: TRBV15
cdr3_aa: CATRFQYSNQPQHF

j_call: TRBJ1-3
v_call: TRBV28
cdr3_aa: CASSLGQTTGNTIYF

j_call: TRBJ2-5
v_call: TRBV10-3
cdr3_aa: CAISEGTRETQYF

j_call: TRBJ2-1
v_call: TRBV28
cdr3_aa: CASTLPGLTYNEQFF

j_call: TRBJ1-1
v_call: TRBV5-1
cdr3_aa: CASSLDSTGGTEAFF

j_call: TRBJ2-7
v_call: TRBV6-5
cdr3_aa: CASSQDRGFGEQYF

j_call: TRBJ1-2
v_call: TRBV12-3/TRBV12-4
cdr3_aa: CASSLGRAGGYTF

j_call: TRBJ1-1
v_call: TRBV19
cdr3_aa: CASSTIGTTEAFF